The 26 T cell receptor beta chains in this list originate from one sample, sequenced in a study of cytomegalovirus exposure and HLA in healthy donors. PCR employed 60 Vbeta and 13 Jbeta primers. Method: immunoSEQ multiplex PCR; TCRdb's copy keeps in-frame clones and lacks some. The table includes 54,000 or so clones, approximately 63% detected once. What was sequenced was PBMCs. All receptors come from an older woman in good health and CMV-seropositive.

This clone was seen a handful of times. The J gene is TRBJ1-5, the V gene TRBV2; the match to TRBD1 covers 12 bases. Looked up from germline, CDR1 is SNHLY and CDR2 is FYNNEI. With 7 bases clipped from V and 0 bases from J, the junction kept 7 bases outside the gene matches. This CDR3 spans 17 amino acids. For the CDR3, the DNA is TGTGCCAGCACTGGGACAGGGGGCGAGGGTAGCAATCAGCCCCAGCATTTT. Protein sequence: CASTGTGGEGSNQPQHF.

This clone was recorded a few times. This chain joins TRBV4-2 and TRBJ2-2; the D gene is possibly TRBD2 (5 bases). Trimming pared 5 bases from V and 6 bases from J, leaving 19 bases between. The CDR3 length is 16 residues. CDR1 and CDR2 (germline): LGHNA, YNFKEQ. CDR3 DNA: TGTGCCAGCAGCTTGCCGGCGGGCCGGCAGGCCGGGGAGCTGTTTTTT. Translating it yields CASSLPAGRQAGELFF.

The V call is TRBV19, the J call TRBJ2-1; 10 bases align to TRBD2. The CDR3 sequence is 18 residues long. Looked up from germline, CDR1 is LNHDA and CDR2 is SQIVND (reference sequence). V dropped 8 bases and J dropped 0; count of bases not matched to a gene: 13. CDR3 nucleotides: TGTGCCAGTGCTAGGGGGATAGCGGGGGGCTTCTCCTACAATGAGCAGTTCTTC. Translated, it gives CASARGIAGGFSYNEQFF. Full variable domain (outside the CDR3, taken from reference TRBV19 and TRBJ2-1): DGGITQSPKYLFRKEGQNVTLSCEQNLNHDAMYWYRQDPGQGLRLIYYSQIVNDFQKGDIAEGYSVSREKKESFPLTVTSAQKNPTAFYLCASARGIAGGFSYNEQFFGPGTRLTVL.

The genes are TRBV5-1 and TRBJ1-2; D is possibly TRBD1 (5 bases). This CDR3 has 15 residues. The germline V gene encodes CDR1 SGHRS and CDR2 YFSETQ. Trimming removed 0 bases from V and 5 bases from J, with 14 bases in between. Here the CDR3 DNA reads TGCGCCAGCAGCTTGGACGCAGGGCATGGGTATGGCTACACCTTC. Protein product: CASSLDAGHGYGYTF.

The chain employs TRBV10-3 and TRBJ2-7; TRBD2 agrees at 9 bases. Germline values: CDR1 ENHRY, CDR2 SYGVKD. The trim removed 6 bases at V and 0 bases at J, leaving 6 bases unmatched. The CDR3 consists of 15 residues. The CDR3 is CAISPTSGFSYEQYF. The CDR3 DNA is TGTGCCATCAGCCCCACTAGCGGGTTCTCCTACGAGCAGTACTTC.

The gene calls are TRBV28 and TRBJ2-7, with TRBD1 matching 10 bases. Germline CDR1 MDHEN, CDR2 SYDVKM. This CDR3 is 15 amino acids long. V dropped 4 bases and J dropped 4; count of bases not matched to a gene: 7. CDR3 sequence: CASSSPRDRGYEQYF. The DNA for the CDR3 is TGTGCCAGCAGTTCCCCCCGGGACAGGGGTTACGAGCAGTACTTC.

V is TRBV19 and J is TRBJ1-1; unclear D gene. The germline CDR1 and CDR2 sequences are LNHDA and SQIVND (reference sequence). This CDR3 comprises 14 residues. Trimming shortened V by 1 base and J by 4 bases, and 10 bases separated the two germline ends. The CDR3 DNA reads TGTGCCAGTAGTATAGGGATCCGGGGCACTGAAGCTTTCTTT. Its protein is CASSIGIRGTEAFF.

The chain employs TRBV27 and TRBJ1-1; D perhaps matches TRBD1 (5 bases). Trimming left V 0 bases short and J 3 bases short, with 8 bases between. CDR3 length: 14 residues. CDR1 is MNHEY and CDR2 is SMNVEV in the germline V gene (reference sequence). In nucleotides, the CDR3 is TGTGCCAGCAGTTTATCGGGAGGGGACACTGAAGCTTTCTTT. Its protein is CASSLSGGDTEAFF.

This clone was counted only a few times. CDR3: CASTETSGPQYF. CDR3 bases: TGTGCCAGTACTGAAACTAGCGGTCCGCAGTATTTT. The J gene is TRBJ2-3, the V gene TRBV19, with TRBD2 identical over 8 bases. CDR1 is LNHDA and CDR2 is SQIVND in the germline V gene (reference sequence). The J segment lost 10 bases and the V segment lost 7 bases, leaving 7 bases of the junction unmatched. The CDR3 has 12 amino acids.

J is TRBJ1-6 and V is TRBV10-3, with 9 bases fitting TRBD1. This CDR3 contains 15 residues. The V segment lost 8 bases and the J segment 8 bases; nucleotides outside the gene matches: 10. CDR1 is ENHRY, CDR2 SYGVKD, per germline. The CDR3 DNA follows: TGTGCCATCCAGTCTTCGGGACAGGGTGATTCACCCCTCCACTTT. It codes for CAIQSSGQGDSPLHF.

The rearrangement uses TRBV7-8 and TRBJ2-7, with TRBD1 identical over 9 bases. CDR1 and CDR2 from the germline V gene are SGHVS and FQNEAQ. The V gene end was trimmed by 2 bases and the J gene end by 6 bases; junction bases not matched to a gene: 5. The CDR3 covers 14 residues. CDR3 nucleotides: TGTGCCAGCAGCTTAAACAGGGGGCTGAGCGAGCAGTACTTC. It is translated as CASSLNRGLSEQYF.

The gene calls are TRBV30 and TRBJ1-1; unclear D gene. Per the germline V gene, CDR1 is GTSNPN and CDR2 is SVGIG (reference sequence). Trimming left V 3 bases short and J 1 base short, with 21 bases between. This CDR3 has 17 residues. CDR3 sequence reads: CAWSTCISPGPNTEAFF. As DNA, the CDR3 is TGTGCCTGGAGCACCTGCATCTCACCTGGGCCGAACACTGAAGCTTTCTTT.

Only a few counts were recorded for this clone. The V gene is TRBV19, the J gene TRBJ1-5; 8 positions match TRBD1. Germline lookup yields CDR1 LNHDA and CDR2 SQIVND (reference sequence). The CDR3 has 16 residues. The V gene end was trimmed by 7 bases and the J gene end by 0 bases; junction bases not matched to a gene: 8. CDR3 DNA: TGTGCCAGTACCACCGGACAGGGACGTAGCAATCAGCCCCAGCATTTT. Its protein product is CASTTGQGRSNQPQHF.

This chain links TRBV7-2 with TRBJ2-7, with 11 nucleotides matching TRBD2. The germline V gene encodes CDR1 SGHTA and CDR2 FQGNSA. Trimming at V came to 3 bases and at J to 3 bases, leaving 1 base not matched to a gene. The CDR3 totals 14 residues. CDR3 sequence reads: CASSFSGGVYEQYF. As DNA, the CDR3 is TGTGCCAGCAGCTTTAGCGGGGGGGTCTACGAGCAGTACTTC. Supplemented by reference TRBV7-2 and TRBJ2-7, the full variable domain reads GAGVSQSPSNKVTEKGKDVELRCDPISGHTALYWYRQSLGQGLEFLIYFQGNSAPDKSGLPSDRFSAERTGGSVSTLTIQRTQQEDSAVYLCASSFSGGVYEQYFGPGTRLTVT.

V gene TRBV6-1 combines with J gene TRBJ1-1; 8 bases agree with TRBD1. CDR1 is MNHNS, CDR2 SASEGT, per germline. The CDR3 is made up of 15 amino acids. The V segment lost 5 bases and the J segment 4 bases; nucleotides outside the gene matches: 9. The CDR3 loop reads CASSFYRTGPTEAFF. For the CDR3, the DNA is TGTGCCAGCAGTTTCTACCGGACAGGGCCCACTGAAGCTTTCTTT.

The chain employs TRBV6-5 and TRBJ1-1; 7 nucleotides line up with TRBD1. Germline V gene data show CDR1 as MNHEY and CDR2 as SVGAGI. This CDR3 is 13 amino acids long. Unmatched junction bases numbered 4, after V lost 6 bases and J lost 3 bases. DNA for the CDR3: TGTGCCAGCAGGCCAGACAGGGACACTGAAGCTTTCTTT. This gives the protein CASRPDRDTEAFF.

The chain is built from TRBV5-1 and TRBJ2-7; perhaps TRBD1 as D (5 bases). Trimming pared 5 bases from V and 0 bases from J, leaving 15 bases between. Germline loops: CDR1 SGHRS, CDR2 YFSETQ. The CDR3 loop spans 15 amino acids. The CDR3 nucleotides read TGCGCCAGCAGGCCCGCCCCCGACAGCTCCTACGAGCAGTACTTC. Its protein is CASRPAPDSSYEQYF.

This chain links TRBV5-1 with TRBJ2-3; D may be TRBD1 (5 bases). V was trimmed by 1 base and J by 0 bases, leaving 9 bases between them. The CDR3 sequence is 15 residues long. Germline CDR1 SGHRS, CDR2 YFSETQ. CDR3 DNA sequence: TGCGCCAGCAGCTTGCAGGGCCCTAGCACAGATACGCAGTATTTT. Translated: CASSLQGPSTDTQYF.

The genes are TRBV25-1 and TRBJ1-2; 8 bases map to TRBD1. V lost 6 bases, J lost 7 bases, and 7 bases stayed unmatched. Germline V lookup: CDR1 MGHDK, CDR2 SYGVNS. This CDR3 spans 13 amino acids. As DNA, the CDR3 is TGTGCCAGCAGGGACAGGGAATTAAGTGGCTACACCTTC. Translation gives CASRDRELSGYTF.

The CDR3 spells CASSQLQGAGGSPLHF. In DNA, the CDR3 is TGTGCCAGCAGCCAGTTACAGGGGGCTGGTGGGTCACCCCTCCACTTT. The V call is TRBV4-2, the J call TRBJ1-6; the match to TRBD1 covers 9 bases. The germline V gene has CDR1 LGHNA and CDR2 YNFKEQ. V lost 3 bases to trimming and J lost 10 bases; unmatched junction nucleotides: 10. CDR3 length equals 16 residues.

The rearrangement joins TRBV5-1 to TRBJ2-7, with a possible D match to TRBD2 (6 bases). V lost 4 bases, J lost 0 bases, and 14 bases lay in between. CDR3 length equals 15 residues. Per the germline V gene, CDR1 is SGHRS and CDR2 is YFSETQ. The CDR3 is CASSPSAGSSYEQYF. The CDR3 region has the DNA TGCGCCAGCAGCCCAAGTGCCGGGAGCTCCTACGAGCAGTACTTC.

The chain combines TRBV11-2 with TRBJ2-5, with 8 bases aligning to TRBD2. There are 13 residues in the CDR3. The junction had 5 bases not matched to a gene; V was cut back by 6 bases and J by 5 bases. CDR1 is SGHAT and CDR2 is FQNNGV in the germline V gene. CDR3 sequence (DNA): TGTGCCAGCAGAGCGAGCGGGGGTGAGACCCAGTACTTC. Translated, it gives CASRASGGETQYF.

The chain has TRBV28 and TRBJ2-2; 8 bases map to TRBD2. The CDR3 is 12 residues long. V was clipped by 6 bases and J by 6 bases; unmatched bases: 0. The germline CDR1 and CDR2 sequences are MDHEN and SYDVKM. CDR3: CASRTSAGELFF. In nucleotides, the CDR3 is TGTGCCAGCAGGACTAGCGCCGGGGAGCTGTTTTTT.

V is TRBV7-2 and J is TRBJ1-3, with a possible D match to TRBD1 (6 bases). The CDR3 is made up of 15 amino acids. The V end was cut by 5 bases, the J end by 0 bases, with 11 bases between. Looked up from germline, CDR1 is SGHTA and CDR2 is FQGNSA. For the CDR3, the DNA is TGTGCCAGCAGCGGATTACAGGGCTCTGGAAACACCATATATTTT. It encodes CASSGLQGSGNTIYF.

The chain combines TRBV5-4 with TRBJ1-3; 10 bases line up with TRBD1. Germline CDR1 and CDR2: SGHNT and YYREEE (reference sequence). Unmatched junction bases numbered 10, after V lost 1 base and J lost 0 bases. This CDR3 region has 19 residues. In DNA, the CDR3 is TGTGCCAGCAGCTTGCCGAACCCGGGACAGGGGCCCTCTGGAAACACCATATATTTT. Amino acids: CASSLPNPGQGPSGNTIYF.

This clone was detected once. This chain joins TRBV4-1 and TRBJ1-1; 7 bases are a match to TRBD1. J gave up 0 bases and V 3 bases, and 4 bases lay outside the gene matches. CDR3 length: 15 residues. CDR1 is MGHRA, CDR2 YSYEKL, per germline. CDR3 sequence: CASSHPGQLNTEAFF. CDR3 in DNA: TGCGCCAGCAGCCATCCGGGACAGTTGAACACTGAAGCTTTCTTT.